The 21 T cell receptor beta chains below were found in one sample sequenced in a study of blood T cell repertoires in COVID-19. Libraries were prepared by immunoSEQ multiplex PCR; TCRdb keeps only in-frame clonotypes and omits some of them. The sample lists some 200,000 clones, about four fifths occurring once. The specimen was peripheral blood. The receptors come from a woman aged 35 to 49 with COVID-19, enrolled during active disease.

This clone was seen just once. The CDR3 region is CASSLPRTGKSGDTQYF. DNA for the CDR3: TGTGCCAGCAGCTTGCCCCGGACAGGGAAGTCGGGAGATACGCAGTATTTT. The gene calls are TRBV7-9 and TRBJ2-3; 8 bases align to TRBD1. J lost 5 bases, V lost 3 bases, and 13 bases had no gene match. Looked up from germline, CDR1 is SEHNR and CDR2 is FQNEAQ (reference sequence). The CDR3 totals 17 residues.

V and J are TRBV28 and TRBJ2-5; D remains unclear. Trimming pared 5 bases from V and 0 bases from J, leaving 4 bases between. The CDR3 consists of 12 residues. Germline V gene lookup returns CDR1 MDHEN and CDR2 SYDVKM. CDR3 coding DNA: TGTGCCAGCAGTCAAAACCAAGAGACCCAGTACTTC. Residues: CASSQNQETQYF.

The chain links TRBV11-2 to TRBJ2-7; D perhaps matches TRBD1 (5 bases). The germline CDR1 and CDR2 sequences are SGHAT and FQNNGV. Trimming stripped 1 base from V and 9 bases from J, with 13 bases between. CDR3 length equals 13 residues. CDR3 DNA: TGTGCCAGCAGCTTAGGAGACTCTCAGGGGCAGTACTTC. Protein product: CASSLGDSQGQYF.

CDR3 DNA sequence: TGTGCCAGCAGCCCCCTCTTGGGGCACTCAGGTGGGACCCAGTACTTC. Translated: CASSPLLGHSGGTQYF. The V call is TRBV11-1, the J call TRBJ2-5, with a tentative D call TRBD1 (5 bases). Per the germline V gene, CDR1 is SGHAT and CDR2 is FQDESV (reference sequence). CDR3 length: 16 residues. Trimming left V 5 bases short and J 7 bases short, with 23 bases between.

Comments on this clone: Other DNA sequences of this sample code for an identical CDR3. The gene calls are TRBV12-3 or TRBV12-4 and TRBJ1-2; TRBD1 is a possible D gene (6 bases). The V and J ends lost 3 bases and 6 bases respectively, with 11 bases between them. The CDR3 covers 13 residues. The CDR3 sequence: CASSLTGGHGYTF. The DNA of the CDR3 is TGTGCCAGCAGTTTGACGGGGGGCCATGGCTACACCTTC.

This chain uses TRBV6-5 with TRBJ1-1; D is unresolved. Deletions cut 0 bases from V and 5 bases from J, with 7 bases between. Germline values: CDR1 MNHEY, CDR2 SVGAGI. This CDR3 is 13 amino acids long. This CDR3 is CASSYSWRTEAFF. The CDR3 bases are TGTGCCAGCAGTTACTCCTGGAGGACTGAAGCTTTCTTT.

The rearrangement joins TRBV10-3 to TRBJ1-5; D unclear. Germline V gene sequence: CDR1 ENHRY, CDR2 SYGVKD. V dropped 3 bases and J dropped 0 bases, with 6 bases sitting between them. The CDR3 has 14 residues. As DNA, the CDR3 is TGTGCCATCAGTGAAAATAATAGCAATCAGCCCCAGCATTTT. This codes for CAISENNSNQPQHF.

This clone turned up a few times. The rearrangement links TRBV28 to TRBJ2-7; 10 bases are a match to TRBD1. V was clipped by 3 bases and J by 5 bases; unmatched bases: 7. CDR1 and CDR2 (germline): MDHEN, SYDVKM. The CDR3 length is 15 residues. The CDR3 reads CASSFGGTGDHEQYF. CDR3 sequence (DNA): TGTGCCAGCAGTTTTGGTGGGACAGGGGACCACGAGCAGTACTTC.

The table lists this clone with a count of one. The chain is built from TRBV15 and TRBJ2-2, with D unresolved. V was cut by 5 bases and J by 1 base, with 11 bases left in between. This CDR3 contains 15 residues. The germline CDR1 and CDR2 sequences are LNHNV and YYDKDF (reference sequence). CDR3 amino acids: CATSPSGGNTGELFF. For the CDR3, the DNA is TGTGCCACCAGCCCCTCTGGCGGGAACACCGGGGAGCTGTTTTTT.

The V gene is TRBV3-1 (or the pseudogene TRBV3-2), the J gene TRBJ1-2; D ambiguous. With 1 base removed from V and 8 bases from J, the gap between germline ends came to 5 bases. Germline CDR1 LGHDT, CDR2 YNNKEL (reference sequence). The CDR3 is 11 amino acids. In nucleotides, the CDR3 is TGTGCCAGCAGCCAAGCGTTCGGCTACACCTTC. Translated, it gives CASSQAFGYTF.

This clone has just one count. This chain joins TRBV7-6 and TRBJ2-5; D ambiguous. The germline V and J ends were trimmed by 6 bases and 5 bases, with 19 bases remaining between them. CDR1 is SGHVS and CDR2 is FNYEAQ in the germline V gene. CDR3 length: 15 amino acids. This CDR3 is CASSISGAGPETQYF. The CDR3 DNA follows: TGTGCCAGCAGTATTAGTGGTGCAGGCCCGGAGACCCAGTACTTC.

This clone was recorded a few times. At the DNA level, this CDR3 is encoded by other sequences in the same sample as well. This rearrangement joins TRBV19 to TRBJ2-2; 11 bases are shared with TRBD1. V shed 3 bases, J shed 5 bases, and the junction held 2 bases outside the gene matches. Germline V gene sequence: CDR1 LNHDA, CDR2 SQIVND (reference sequence). This CDR3 region has 15 residues. This CDR3 reads CASSIGQGATGELFF. The CDR3 DNA sequence: TGTGCCAGTAGTATTGGACAGGGGGCAACCGGGGAGCTGTTTTTT.

The genes are TRBV6-5 and TRBJ1-2, with D unclear. CDR3 length: 13 residues. V lost 4 bases and J 6 bases, leaving 12 bases between the germline ends. Germline V gene data show CDR1 as MNHEY and CDR2 as SVGAGI. CDR3 residues: CASSSGILDGYTF. CDR3 in DNA: TGTGCCAGCAGTTCGGGGATTTTGGATGGCTACACCTTC.

This clone was picked up one time. The rearrangement links TRBV5-6 to TRBJ2-2; 8 positions agree with TRBD2. Germline V gene lookup returns CDR1 SGHDT and CDR2 YYEEEE. The junction had 13 bases not matched to a gene; V was cut back by 7 bases and J by 11 bases. CDR3 length equals 14 residues. The CDR3 region has the DNA TGTGCCAGCTCAAGGCGGGGGGCCACCCTCGAGCTGTTTTTT. Translation: CASSRRGATLELFF.

In its sample, this clone was seen many times. The V and J genes are TRBV11-2 and TRBJ2-1; 10 nucleotides agree with TRBD2. Losses at the gene ends were 5 bases for V and 1 base for J; bases not matched to a gene: 8. Germline V lookup: CDR1 SGHAT, CDR2 FQNNGV. The CDR3 spans 17 residues. This CDR3 is CASSPRLAGGSYNEQFF. The CDR3 DNA follows: TGTGCCAGCAGCCCCCGTTTAGCGGGGGGATCCTACAATGAGCAGTTCTTC.

The rearrangement uses TRBV2 and TRBJ1-4; a possible D gene is TRBD1 (5 bases). From germline, CDR1 is SNHLY and CDR2 FYNNEI. This CDR3 region has 14 residues. The V gene lost 2 bases and the J gene lost 4 bases, with 8 bases spanning the gap. CDR3 sequence: CASSESGVNEKLFF. The DNA of the CDR3 is TGTGCCAGCAGTGAATCGGGGGTTAATGAAAAACTGTTTTTT.

This clone was seen a few times. This chain links TRBV2 with TRBJ2-7, with 8 bases fitting TRBD1. The J segment lost 3 bases and the V segment lost 2 bases, leaving 6 bases of the junction unmatched. Germline V gene sequence: CDR1 SNHLY, CDR2 FYNNEI. CDR3 size: 15 residues. The CDR3 DNA sequence: TGTGCCAGCAGTGAAATTCCAGGGGGCAACTACGAGCAGTACTTC. Protein sequence: CASSEIPGGNYEQYF.

The chain combines TRBV5-5 with TRBJ2-7, with 8 bases fitting TRBD1. V lost 2 bases to trimming and J lost 2 bases; unmatched junction nucleotides: 3. The CDR3 contains 14 residues. The germline V gene encodes CDR1 SGHKS and CDR2 YYEKEE (reference sequence). CDR3 sequence (DNA): TGTGCCAGCAGCTTACGACAGGGGACCTACGAGCAGTACGTC. This sequence encodes CASSLRQGTYEQYV.

This clone was recorded once. The CDR3 coding sequence is TGCGCCAGCAGCCGCAGCCGGACAGACCCGTCAACTAATGAAAAACTGTTTTTT. Amino acid sequence: CASSRSRTDPSTNEKLFF. The chain combines TRBV4-1 with TRBJ1-4; perhaps TRBD1 as D (6 bases). The CDR3 length is 18 residues. Germline V gene data show CDR1 as MGHRA and CDR2 as YSYEKL. Trimming took 4 bases from V and 0 from J, leaving 18 bases between them.

V and J are TRBV27 and TRBJ2-5; TRBD2 matches at 7 bases. With 0 bases clipped from V and 6 bases from J, the junction kept 10 bases outside the gene matches. The CDR3 length is 16 residues. Germline loops: CDR1 MNHEY, CDR2 SMNVEV (reference sequence). The CDR3 protein is CASSLSAGEVLKTQYF. The CDR3 DNA follows: TGTGCCAGCAGTTTATCGGCGGGGGAGGTCCTGAAGACCCAGTACTTC.

The chain links TRBV2 to TRBJ2-7; a weak D match, TRBD1 (6 bases). Germline CDR1 is SNHLY and CDR2 is FYNNEI. Between the trimmed V and J ends, which lost 6 bases and 0 bases, there was a span of 9 bases. The CDR3 extends over 13 amino acids. The CDR3 spells CASSGTSSYEQYV. The CDR3 nucleotides read TGTGCCAGCAGCGGGACAAGCTCCTACGAGCAGTACGTC.